What follows are 3 T cell receptor beta chains derived from one specimen sequenced in a study of monozygotic twins with inflammatory bowel disease. TCRdb reprocessed the 5' RACE reads and stores each CDR3 protein as one record, lacking DNA. The repertoire table contains more than 350,000 distinct CDR3 sequences. Sequencing was performed on blood. All receptors come from a human donor with ulcerative colitis or Crohn's disease, or a healthy co-twin of an affected twin (not recorded which).

This chain links TRBV2 with TRBJ1-3. In germline, CDR1 is SNHLY, CDR2 FYNNEI. This CDR3 is 15 amino acids long. The CDR3 spells CASSEAAASGNTIYF.

The chain is built from TRBV3-1 and TRBJ1-5; TCRdb's D gene call, TRBD1, goes unchecked for lack of DNA. CDR1 is LGHDT, CDR2 YNNKEL, per germline (reference sequence). The CDR3 has 16 residues. CDR3: CASSPGGRGSNQPQHF.

V is TRBV5-1 and J is TRBJ2-1. The CDR3 runs to 16 residues. From germline, CDR1 is SGHRS and CDR2 YFSETQ. This CDR3 is CASSLGRGRANNEQFF. Complete variable domain (other parts from reference TRBV5-1 and TRBJ2-1): KAGVTQTPRYLIKTRGQQVTLSCSPISGHRSVSWYQQTPGQGLQFLFEYFSETQRNKGNFPGRFSGRQFSNSRSEMNVSTLELGDSALYLCASSLGRGRANNEQFFGPGTRLTVL.